This passage covers 19 T cell receptor beta chains from one sample sequenced in a study of cytomegalovirus exposure and HLA in healthy donors. PCR involved 60 Vbeta and 13 Jbeta primers. TCRdb's table, derived via immunoSEQ multiplex PCR, lists solely in-frame clones and lacks some. The sample's table shows 95,000 to 150,000 clones. The sequencing sample was made of PBMCs. The receptors were sampled from a man aged 30 to 39 in good health and CMV-seronegative.

This chain joins TRBV5-1 and TRBJ2-5; D possibly corresponds to TRBD2 (5 bases). Germline V lookup: CDR1 SGHRS, CDR2 YFSETQ. V was clipped by 1 base and J by 0 bases, with 7 bases between them. The CDR3 contains 14 residues. The CDR3 region is CASSLRTYQETQYF. CDR3 nucleotide sequence: TGCGCCAGCAGCTTGAGGACTTACCAAGAGACCCAGTACTTC.

The chain links TRBV10-1 to TRBJ2-5, with 12 bases lining up with TRBD2. V dropped 8 bases and J dropped 4; count of bases not matched to a gene: 5. The CDR3 is 14 amino acids. Germline V CDR1 and CDR2: WNHNN, SYGVQD (reference sequence). The DNA for the CDR3 is TGCGCCAGCCAAAGGGGACTAGCGGGAGAGACCCAGTACTTC. Its protein is CASQRGLAGETQYF.

This chain connects TRBV28 to TRBJ2-7; D possibly corresponds to TRBD1 (5 bases). V gave up 2 bases and J gave up 0 bases, with 11 bases separating them. In germline, CDR1 is MDHEN, CDR2 SYDVKM. The CDR3 is made up of 15 amino acids. The CDR3 nucleotides read TGTGCCAGCAGTTTAGGTCAGGGCCACTCCTACGAGCAGTACTTC. Translated, it gives CASSLGQGHSYEQYF. Looking up the rest from reference TRBV28 and TRBJ2-7 gives the full variable domain: DVKVTQSSRYLVKRTGEKVFLECVQDMDHENMFWYRQDPGLGLRLIYFSYDVKMKEKGDIPEGYSVSREKKERFSLILESASTNQTSMYLCASSLGQGHSYEQYFGPGTRLTVT.

The chain employs TRBV9 and TRBJ2-2; D is possibly TRBD1 (6 bases). Germline assignment: CDR1 SGDLS and CDR2 YYNGEE. The ends were cut back, 3 bases at V and 13 bases at J, with 25 bases in the middle. The CDR3 consists of 16 residues. The CDR3 region is CASSASQGFNTGGLFF. CDR3 bases: TGTGCCAGCAGCGCATCCCAGGGGTTCAACACCGGAGGGCTGTTTTTT.

The rearrangement joins TRBV6-5 to TRBJ2-7, with 8 positions matching TRBD1. With 7 bases clipped from V and 2 bases from J, the junction kept 7 bases outside the gene matches. CDR1 and CDR2 (germline): MNHEY, SVGAGI. CDR3 length: 14 residues. The CDR3 region has the DNA TGTGCCAGCAAGGTTTCAGGGGGCGCCTACGAGCAGTACTTC. Its translation is CASKVSGGAYEQYF.

The chain links TRBV18 to TRBJ1-2; D is ambiguous. This CDR3 spans 13 amino acids. V was cut by 2 bases and J by 5 bases, with 9 bases left in between. The germline gives CDR1 KGHSH, CDR2 LQKENI. Here the CDR3 DNA reads TGTGCCAGCTCACCAGCAGGTGAATATGGCTACACCTTC. Protein product: CASSPAGEYGYTF.

J is TRBJ2-7 and V is TRBV28; a possible D gene is TRBD1 (6 bases). V gave up 4 bases and J gave up 2 bases, with 18 bases separating them. In germline, CDR1 is MDHEN, CDR2 SYDVKM. The CDR3 contains 16 residues. The CDR3 nucleotides are TGTGCCAGCAGTTCGTACAGGGCGATAATTCCCTACGAGCAGTACTTC. Its protein product is CASSSYRAIIPYEQYF.

The V and J genes are TRBV29-1 and TRBJ1-2; 9 nucleotides align to TRBD1. V trimming: 6 bases; J trimming: 3 bases; junction bases outside the gene matches: 2. Per germline, CDR1 SQVTM and CDR2 ANQGSEA. CDR3 length: 12 amino acids. CDR3 DNA: TGCAGCGTGGGACAGGGATACTATGGCTACACCTTC. Protein sequence: CSVGQGYYGYTF.

The chain links TRBV27 to TRBJ1-4, with D maybe TRBD1 (5 bases). The V end was cut by 6 bases, the J end by 2 bases, with 19 bases between. This CDR3 spans 17 amino acids. Germline V CDR1 and CDR2: MNHEY, SMNVEV (reference sequence). The CDR3 coding sequence is TGTGCCAGCAGACCAGGACAAAAGGCAGGGACTAATGAAAAACTGTTTTTT. As protein: CASRPGQKAGTNEKLFF.

V and J are TRBV30 and TRBJ1-2; TRBD1 matches at 12 bases. The J segment lost 8 bases and the V segment lost 8 bases, leaving 9 bases of the junction unmatched. CDR3 length: 13 amino acids. Germline assignment: CDR1 GTSNPN and CDR2 SVGIG (reference sequence). The CDR3 here is CAGTGGNKGGYTF. The CDR3 bases are TGTGCCGGGACAGGGGGCAATAAGGGCGGCTACACCTTC. The variable domain in full, with the rest retrieved from reference TRBV30 and TRBJ1-2, is SQTIHQWPATLVQPVGSPLSLECTVEGTSNPNLYWYRQAAGRGLQLLFYSVGIGQISSEVPQNLSASRPQDRQFILSSKKLLLSDSGFYLCAGTGGNKGGYTFGSGTRLTVV.

The J gene is TRBJ2-1, the V gene TRBV28; D is undetermined. Per the germline V gene, CDR1 is MDHEN and CDR2 is SYDVKM. CDR3 size: 14 residues. V was clipped by 6 bases and J by 2 bases, with 11 bases between them. The CDR3 nucleotides are TGTGCCAGCAGAACAGAGAACCCCTACAATGAGCAGTTCTTC. Residues: CASRTENPYNEQFF.

The CDR3 loop reads CASSLLGTGGEAFF. The DNA for the CDR3 is TGTGCCAGCAGTTTATTGGGGACAGGGGGTGAAGCTTTCTTT. The chain joins TRBV28 to TRBJ1-1; 11 bases map to TRBD1. Germline loops: CDR1 MDHEN, CDR2 SYDVKM. J gave up 7 bases and V 1 base, and 2 bases lay outside the gene matches. This CDR3 region has 14 residues.

Here the CDR3 reads CASGGLAGGYNEQFF. DNA of the CDR3: TGTGCCAGCGGGGGACTAGCGGGAGGATACAATGAGCAGTTCTTC. The chain links TRBV2 to TRBJ2-1; 15 bases map to TRBD2. J gave up 4 bases and V 8 bases, and 3 bases lay outside the gene matches. The CDR3 loop spans 15 amino acids. Germline loops: CDR1 SNHLY, CDR2 FYNNEI.

V usage is TRBV6-1 and J usage is TRBJ1-1; weak D call: TRBD1 (6 bases). Trimming left V 2 bases short and J 1 base short, with 14 bases between. CDR1 and CDR2 (germline): MNHNS, SASEGT. The CDR3 is made up of 16 amino acids. The CDR3, as DNA: TGTGCCAGCAGTGAACAGCAGGGGACGGGGAACACTGAAGCTTTCTTT. Encoded protein: CASSEQQGTGNTEAFF.

The V call is TRBV6-1, the J call TRBJ1-2; D is perhaps TRBD1 (5 bases). Trimming left V 2 bases short and J 7 bases short, with 20 bases between. The CDR3 totals 16 residues. Looked up from germline, CDR1 is MNHNS and CDR2 is SASEGT. CDR3 amino acids: CASSEQGNVLVGGYTF. CDR3 coding DNA: TGTGCCAGCAGTGAACAGGGAAATGTATTGGTCGGTGGCTACACCTTC.

The chain combines TRBV6-1 with TRBJ1-2, with D possibly being TRBD1 (6 bases). The germline gives CDR1 MNHNS, CDR2 SASEGT. Trimming removed 6 bases at V and 0 bases at J, with 8 bases between. This CDR3 region has 13 residues. The CDR3 DNA reads as TGTGCCAGCAGGCCAGGGGCTAACTATGGCTACACCTTC. Translated, it gives CASRPGANYGYTF.

The CDR3 bases are TGTGCCAGCAGCTTGGGACTAGCGGGAGGGGGCGAGCAGTACTTC. Protein: CASSLGLAGGGEQYF. This chain joins TRBV9 and TRBJ2-7; 16 nucleotides align to TRBD2. CDR1 is SGDLS and CDR2 is YYNGEE in the germline V gene. The J segment lost 6 bases and the V segment lost 4 bases, leaving 4 bases of the junction unmatched. This CDR3 has 15 residues.

This rearrangement joins TRBV20-1 to TRBJ1-2; D gene uncertain. V gave up 6 bases and J gave up 10 bases, with 15 bases separating them. The CDR3 is made up of 11 amino acids. Germline V gene sequence: CDR1 DFQATT, CDR2 SNEGSKA (reference sequence). CDR3 in DNA: TGCAGTGCAAGCTTTCTGTCCCACTACACCTTC. Residues: CSASFLSHYTF.

This chain connects TRBV18 to TRBJ2-3; 8 bases fit TRBD2. The CDR3 totals 16 residues. V shed 2 bases and J 4 bases; nucleotides not matched to a gene: 8. Germline V gene sequence: CDR1 KGHSH, CDR2 LQKENI. Here the CDR3 reads CASSPTRAGVADTQYF. The CDR3 coding sequence is TGTGCCAGCTCACCAACCCGAGCGGGAGTCGCAGATACGCAGTATTTT.